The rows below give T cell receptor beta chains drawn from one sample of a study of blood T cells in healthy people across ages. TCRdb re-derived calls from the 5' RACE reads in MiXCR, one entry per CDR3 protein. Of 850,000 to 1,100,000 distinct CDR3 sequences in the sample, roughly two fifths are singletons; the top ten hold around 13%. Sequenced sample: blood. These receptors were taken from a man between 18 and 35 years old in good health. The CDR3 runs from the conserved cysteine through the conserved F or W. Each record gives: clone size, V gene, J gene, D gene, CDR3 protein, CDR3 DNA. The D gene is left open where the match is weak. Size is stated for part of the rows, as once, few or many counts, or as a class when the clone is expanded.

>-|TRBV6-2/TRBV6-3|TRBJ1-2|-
CASSAGTVIGYTF
TGTGCCAGCAGTGCCGGGACTGTCATTGGCTACACCTTC
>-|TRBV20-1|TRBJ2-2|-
CSAREERDTGELFF
TGCAGTGCTAGAGAAGAGAGGGACACCGGGGAGCTGTTTTTT
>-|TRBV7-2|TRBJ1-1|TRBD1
CASIRDRGRYPTEAFF
TGTGCCAGCATAAGGGACAGGGGGCGATATCCGACTGAAGCTTTCTTT
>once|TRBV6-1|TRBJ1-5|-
CASRSGYERSNQPQHF
TGTGCCAGTAGATCAGGGTACGAGAGGAGCAATCAGCCCCAGCATTTT
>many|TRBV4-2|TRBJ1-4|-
CASSLTVNEKLFF
TGTGCCAGCAGCCTGACAGTTAATGAAAAACTGTTTTTT
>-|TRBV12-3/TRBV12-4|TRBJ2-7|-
CASSLSSGTETYEQYF
TGTGCCAGCAGTTTATCCTCCGGGACCGAGACCTACGAGCAGTACTTC
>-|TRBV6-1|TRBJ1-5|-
CASSEVFSNQPQHF
TGTGCCAGCAGTGAGGTGTTTAGCAATCAGCCCCAGCATTTT
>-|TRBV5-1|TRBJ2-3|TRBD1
CASTSTGALSTDTQYF
TGCGCCAGCACCTCGACAGGGGCCCTTAGCACAGATACGCAGTATTTT
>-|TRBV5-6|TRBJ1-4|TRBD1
CASSANPGQGVEKLFF
TGTGCCAGCAGCGCGAACCCGGGACAGGGGGTTGAAAAACTGTTTTTT
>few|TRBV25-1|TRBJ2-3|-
CASSDRGSKVPTDTQYF
TGTGCCAGCAGTGATCGTGGCAGCAAGGTACCCACAGATACGCAGTATTTT